These T cell receptor beta chains were read from a single sample in a study of response to subunit inactivated influenza vaccine. Via MiXCR, TCRdb re-called the RT-PCR reads, giving one row per CDR3 protein. This sample carries 300,000 to 350,000 distinct CDR3 sequences, roughly 22% of them seen once, and the ten largest clones take about a tenth. The sequencing used PBMCs from blood, collected approximately 20 months after vaccination. The receptors shown here come from a man between 50 and 69 years old who received an inactivated influenza vaccine. Each CDR3 is given with its conserved first and last residue. The order of the fields is J gene, V gene, clone size, D gene, CDR3 protein, CDR3 DNA. A D gene is named only where the DNA matches it firmly. Rows give clone size only sometimes, using once, few, many, or a class for an expanded clone.

TRBJ2-2,TRBV7-3,NA,NA,CASSGGSTGELFF,TGTGCCAGCAGTGGGGGTTCTACCGGGGAGCTGTTTTTT
TRBJ1-4,TRBV7-2,few,NA,CASSKDRFSEKLFF,TGTGCCAGCAGCAAGGACAGATTCTCGGAAAAACTGTTTTTT
TRBJ1-2,TRBV10-3,many,NA,CAISDLGKANYGYTF,TGTGCCATCAGTGATCTCGGGAAGGCTAACTATGGCTACACCTTC
TRBJ2-2,TRBV11-1,NA,NA,CASSRQGAGGELFF,TGTGCCAGCAGCCGCCAAGGGGCAGGCGGGGAGCTGTTTTTT
TRBJ2-3,TRBV6-2/TRBV6-3,few,TRBD2,CASRSSGGTFTDTQYF,TGTGCCAGCAGGTCTAGCGGGGGGACTTTCACAGATACGCAGTATTTT
TRBJ1-1,TRBV25-1,NA,NA,CASSVPGGGNTEAFF,TGTGCCAGCAGTGTTCCCGGGGGCGGAAACACTGAAGCTTTCTTT
TRBJ1-6,TRBV21-1,many,NA,CASSNPNHRDGQSSYNSPLHF,TGTGCCAGCAGCAACCCCAACCACAGGGACGGCCAAAGCTCCTATAATTCACCCCTCCACTTT
TRBJ2-1,TRBV3-1,NA,NA,CASSQVYEQFF,TGTGCCAGCAGCCAAGTCTATGAGCAGTTCTTC
TRBJ2-1,TRBV7-3,once,NA,CASSLIPLPGPYNEQFF,TGTGCCAGCAGCTTAATCCCCCTCCCGGGCCCCTACAATGAGCAGTTCTTC
TRBJ2-7,TRBV20-1,NA,TRBD1,CSATPGQKIREQYF,TGCAGTGCTACCCCGGGACAGAAAATACGGGAGCAGTACTTC
TRBJ1-2,TRBV7-9,NA,NA,CASSLEPGTSSNYGYTF,TGTGCCAGCAGCTTAGAGCCCGGGACATCTTCAAACTATGGCTACACCTTC
TRBJ1-6,TRBV6-5,many,NA,CASSYGGLNSPLHF,TGTGCCAGCAGTTACGGGGGCCTCAATTCACCCCTCCACTTT
TRBJ2-7,TRBV4-3,many,NA,CASSQESARSYEQYF,TGCGCCAGCAGCCAAGAATCGGCCCGGTCCTACGAGCAGTACTTC
TRBJ2-4,TRBV20-1,NA,NA,CSARDTGIAKNIQYF,TGCAGTGCTAGAGATACAGGGATAGCCAAAAACATTCAGTACTTC
TRBJ2-3,TRBV20-1,once,NA,CSAPVSRTDTQYF,TGCAGTGCTCCCGTATCTCGCACAGATACGCAGTATTTT
TRBJ2-1,TRBV6-2/TRBV6-3,NA,NA,CASSYTRWYNEQFF,TGTGCCAGCAGTTACACCCGATGGTACAATGAGCAGTTCTTC
TRBJ1-2,TRBV7-9,many,NA,CASSKQIQAYGYTF,TGTGCCAGCAGCAAACAGATACAAGCCTATGGCTACACCTTC
TRBJ1-6,TRBV29-1,NA,NA,CSVQREVNSPLHF,TGCAGCGTTCAACGCGAAGTCAATTCACCCCTCCACTTT
TRBJ2-7,TRBV20-1,NA,NA,CSARDPSEQYF,TGCAGTGCTAGAGATCCGAGCGAGCAGTACTTC
TRBJ1-2,TRBV29-1,few,NA,CSGREDYGYTF,TGCAGCGGAAGGGAAGACTATGGCTACACCTTC
TRBJ2-7,TRBV7-2,few,NA,CASSLSDRFGEQYF,TGTGCCAGCAGCTTAAGCGACAGGTTCGGCGAGCAGTACTTC
TRBJ2-2,TRBV5-5,NA,TRBD1,CASSLPGGTGELFF,TGTGCCAGCAGCTTACCAGGGGGAACCGGGGAGCTGTTTTTT
TRBJ1-3,TRBV29-1,NA,NA,CSVEEIISGNTIYF,TGCAGCGTTGAGGAGATAATCTCTGGAAACACCATATATTTT
TRBJ1-3,TRBV3-1,NA,NA,CASSRWLAGLDSSGNTIYF,TGTGCCAGCAGCCGTTGGTTAGCAGGGTTAGATTCATCTGGAAACACCATATATTTT
TRBJ1-5,TRBV4-2,few,NA,CASSQEIGAPNQPQHF,TGTGCCAGCAGCCAAGAGATAGGGGCGCCTAATCAGCCCCAGCATTTT
TRBJ2-4,TRBV23-1,NA,TRBD2,CAPPGLASCNF,TGCGCTCCCCCGGGACTAGCGAGCTGCAACTTC
TRBJ2-3,TRBV13,NA,TRBD2,CASSPYLAGDTDTQYF,TGTGCCAGCAGCCCCTACCTAGCGGGGGACACAGATACGCAGTATTTT
TRBJ2-1,TRBV20-1,NA,TRBD2,CSAEVTGLAGGYNEQFF,TGCAGTGCCGAAGTAACGGGACTAGCGGGGGGTTACAATGAGCAGTTCTTC
TRBJ1-1,TRBV5-5,few,TRBD1,CASSLVTGGTNTEAFF,TGTGCCAGCAGCTTGGTTACAGGGGGCACGAACACTGAAGCTTTCTTT
TRBJ2-5,TRBV7-2,NA,NA,CASSLGFSETQYF,TGTGCCAGCAGCTTAGGCTTTAGTGAGACCCAGTACTTC
TRBJ1-5,TRBV7-2,NA,NA,CASTPGRMTSNQPQHF,TGTGCCAGCACCCCCGGTAGGATGACTAGCAATCAGCCCCAGCATTTT
TRBJ1-4,TRBV6-6,few,NA,CASSYKGEKLFF,TGTGCCAGCAGTTACAAGGGTGAAAAACTGTTTTTT
TRBJ2-2,TRBV6-2/TRBV6-3,NA,NA,CASSYASGELFF,TGTGCCAGCAGTTACGCCTCCGGGGAGCTGTTTTTT
TRBJ1-1,TRBV27,many,NA,CASSGGTAMNTEAFF,TGTGCCAGCAGTGGTGGGACCGCCATGAACACTGAAGCTTTCTTT
TRBJ1-4,TRBV12-3/TRBV12-4,few,TRBD1,CASRGDSYNEKLFF,TGTGCCAGCAGGGGGGACAGTTACAATGAAAAACTGTTTTTT
TRBJ1-1,TRBV4-1,NA,NA,CASSQEGGKMAFF,TGCGCCAGCAGCCAAGAAGGGGGAAAGATGGCTTTCTTT
TRBJ1-5,TRBV28,NA,NA,CASIQAVNQPQHF,TGTGCCAGCATACAGGCCGTCAATCAGCCCCAGCATTTT
TRBJ2-5,TRBV5-1,NA,NA,CASSLDPVLAQETQYF,TGCGCCAGCAGTCTAGACCCAGTACTAGCTCAAGAGACCCAGTACTTC
TRBJ1-6,TRBV20-1,many,TRBD1,CSAREGQGRSPLHF,TGCAGTGCTAGAGAGGGACAGGGACGTTCACCCCTCCACTTT
TRBJ1-2,TRBV28,few,TRBD1,CASTSGQGALVYGYTF,TGTGCCAGCACCTCAGGACAGGGGGCGCTCGTCTATGGCTACACCTTC
TRBJ1-1,TRBV6-5,few,NA,CASSYTPQVTDEAFF,TGTGCCAGCAGTTACACGCCACAGGTAACTGATGAAGCTTTCTTT